The entry below describes one T cell receptor (beta chain). This clonotype was seen a few times. This receptor's antigen is unknown. Nothing much larger sits one base from this clone, and base qualities are not available. Donors were a few dozen systemically healthy Caucasian individuals from Russia aged roughly 6 to 95 years. Each donor gave 8 to 10 milliliters of peripheral blood, drawn into EDTA-treated Vacutainer tubes. PBMCs were isolated by Ficoll-Paque density-gradient centrifugation, with at least 7 million obtained per sample. Total RNA was extracted from PBMCs with Trizol reagent, with at least 5.5 micrograms obtained per sample. For every donor, an aliquot of PBMCs went through flow cytometry to measure the percentages of naive CD45RAhigh/CD27high T cells. The library was made by 5' RACE. TCRdb records Illumina HiSeq 2500 as the sequencer. A second PCR of 7 to 11 cycles was performed with a sample-barcoded 5' primer and a J-beta primer mix. Each TCR beta cDNA molecule received a unique molecular identifier from a template-switch 5' adaptor carrying 12 random nucleotides. Each sample yielded at least 3 million CDR3-containing paired-end reads. The Mint cDNA synthesis kit, primed by a TRBC-specific oligonucleotide, was used to synthesize first-strand cDNA from all RNA. All cDNA was treated with uracil-DNA glycosylase and then went through a first 18-cycle PCR with the universal primers M1SS and BC2_uni_R. In the source study's methods: Normalization of each sample was performed by random selection of 1 million high-quality reads, each carrying a distinct molecular identifier. Instead of being binned into consensus sequences, reads that shared molecular identifiers were thrown out. MiTCR, set to a Q25 quality threshold and the strictest error-elimination algorithm, was used for CDR3 identification, clonotype clustering and error correction. A nonparametric unseen species model with Euler transformation was used to estimate a lower bound on total TCR beta diversity. Clones were called with MiXCR by TCRdb after fastp trimmed the public reads at Q25, and only in-frame beta chains were retained. All rows with the same CDR3 protein become a single entry with the most common DNA and genes. The V and J calls follow TCRdb's processing rather than the paper's. A total of roughly 1,800,000 distinct CDR3 sequences appear in this sample, roughly 50% of them only once. The ten top clones hold approximately 2.1% of the sample.

This entry is derived from a study of blood T cells in healthy people across ages (dated by TCRdb to about 2015). For context, the study as a whole: Template switching captured roughly one uniquely barcoded TCR beta cDNA molecule per two T cells in model experiments. Age-related changes in TCR beta repertoire diversity were measured in the study by deep sequencing normalized with unique cDNA molecular identifiers. Four age groups were formed from the donors: young (average approximately 15 years), middle-aged (approximately 40), aged (around 68) and long-lived (approximately 78). Donors of different ages were randomly distributed across sequencing lanes to avoid experimental bias. Using the same blood draw, the study looked at two additional independent replicas of 1 million unique cDNA reads for two donors, one aged 18 to 29 and the other aged 80 or older.

Overall results and qualifications from the work: Estimates of total diversity based on one million sequenced T cells were regarded as lower bounds and as underestimates. The percentage of naive T cells measured by flow cytometry correlated strongly with observed TCR beta diversity. Bulk unsorted PBMC profiling prevented conclusive comparison of naive and antigen-experienced compartments. The CMV infection status of donors was not known, potentially confounding age-related changes in expanded clonotypes. Observed TCR beta diversity per million T cells fell roughly linearly with age, and a significant reduction was already apparent by age about 43. Compared with the aged group, more naive CD4+ T cells, fewer expanded clones and increased TCR diversity were shown by the long-lived group, suggesting age selection.

The sequencing sample was made of blood. This sequence was found in a middle-aged woman in good health.

The nucleotide sequence is TGTGCCAGCAGCTTACGGCACCCAGAACACAATGAGCAGTACTTC. It specifies CASSLRHPEHNEQYF. The chain couples TRBV7-6 to TRBJ2-1; no D segment can be confidently identified. The J call may be wrong; the DNA end is better matched by TRBJ2-7. Counted from cysteine to phenylalanine, this CDR3 has 15 amino acids. The read is trimmed to its CDR3 DNA, 45 bases read in frame from base 1. Looking up the germline V gene yields CDR1 SGHVS and CDR2 FNYEAQ.